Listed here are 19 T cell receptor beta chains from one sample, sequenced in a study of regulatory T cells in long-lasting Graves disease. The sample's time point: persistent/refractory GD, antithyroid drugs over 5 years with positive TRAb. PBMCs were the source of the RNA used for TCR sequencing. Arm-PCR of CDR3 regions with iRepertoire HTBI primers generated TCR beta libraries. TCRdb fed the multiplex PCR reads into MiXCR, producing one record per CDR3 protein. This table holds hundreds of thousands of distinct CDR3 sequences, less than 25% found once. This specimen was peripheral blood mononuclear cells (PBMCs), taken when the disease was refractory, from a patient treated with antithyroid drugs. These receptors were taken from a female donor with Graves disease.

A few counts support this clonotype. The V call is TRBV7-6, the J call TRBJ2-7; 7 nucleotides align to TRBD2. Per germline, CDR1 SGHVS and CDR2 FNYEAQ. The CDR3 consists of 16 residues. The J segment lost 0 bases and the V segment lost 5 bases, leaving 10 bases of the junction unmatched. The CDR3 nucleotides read TGTGCCAGCAGCCGTCCGGGACTACACAGCTCCTACGAGCAGTACTTC. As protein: CASSRPGLHSSYEQYF.

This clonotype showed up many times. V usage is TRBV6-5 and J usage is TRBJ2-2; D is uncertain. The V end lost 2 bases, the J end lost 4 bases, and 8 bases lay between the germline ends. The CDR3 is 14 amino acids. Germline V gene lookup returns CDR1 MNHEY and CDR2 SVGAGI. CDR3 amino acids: CASSYASGTGELFF. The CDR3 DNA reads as TGTGCCAGCAGTTACGCCAGTGGCACCGGGGAGCTGTTTTTT.

The CDR3 sequence: CASSQHRDFGNTIYF. The CDR3 nucleotides are TGTGCCAGCAGCCAACACAGGGATTTTGGAAACACCATATATTTT. The rearrangement uses TRBV7-8 and TRBJ1-3; D may be TRBD1 (6 bases). The CDR3 sequence is 15 residues long. CDR1 is SGHVS and CDR2 is FQNEAQ in the germline V gene. With 5 bases removed from V and 3 bases from J, the gap between germline ends came to 14 bases.

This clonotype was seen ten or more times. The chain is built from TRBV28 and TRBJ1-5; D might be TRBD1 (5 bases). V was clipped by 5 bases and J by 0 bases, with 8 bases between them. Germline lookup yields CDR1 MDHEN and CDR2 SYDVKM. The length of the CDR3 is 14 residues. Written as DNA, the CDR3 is TGTGCCAGCAGTCTGGGGGATAGCAATCAGCCCCAGCATTTT. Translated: CASSLGDSNQPQHF.

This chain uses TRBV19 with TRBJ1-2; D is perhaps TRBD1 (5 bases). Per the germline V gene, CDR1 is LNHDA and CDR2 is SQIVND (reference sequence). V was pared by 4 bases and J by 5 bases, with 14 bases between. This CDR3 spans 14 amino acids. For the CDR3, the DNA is TGTGCCAGTAGTACGTCCAGGGTGGGGTATGGCTACACCTTC. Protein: CASSTSRVGYGYTF.

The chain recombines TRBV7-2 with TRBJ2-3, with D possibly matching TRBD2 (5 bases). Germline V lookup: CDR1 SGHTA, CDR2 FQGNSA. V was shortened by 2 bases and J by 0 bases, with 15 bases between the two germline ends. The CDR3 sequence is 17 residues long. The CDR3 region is CASSLLEGLPSTDTQYF. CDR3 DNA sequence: TGTGCCAGCAGCTTATTAGAGGGTTTACCTAGCACAGATACGCAGTATTTT.

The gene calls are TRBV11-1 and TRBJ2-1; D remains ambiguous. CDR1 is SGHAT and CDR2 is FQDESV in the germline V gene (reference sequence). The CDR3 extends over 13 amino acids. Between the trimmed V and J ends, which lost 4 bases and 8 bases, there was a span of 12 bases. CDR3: CASSSSLGDEQFF. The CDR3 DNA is TGTGCCAGCAGCTCCAGCTTAGGCGATGAGCAGTTCTTC.

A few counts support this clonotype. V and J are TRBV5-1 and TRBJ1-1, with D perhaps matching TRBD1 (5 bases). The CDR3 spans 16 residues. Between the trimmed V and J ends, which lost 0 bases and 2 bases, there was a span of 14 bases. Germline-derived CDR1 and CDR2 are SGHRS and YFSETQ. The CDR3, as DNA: TGCGCCAGCAGCTTGGAGCCTGACTGGGACAACACTGAAGCTTTCTTT. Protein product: CASSLEPDWDNTEAFF. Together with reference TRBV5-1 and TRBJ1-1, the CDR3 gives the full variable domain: KAGVTQTPRYLIKTRGQQVTLSCSPISGHRSVSWYQQTPGQGLQFLFEYFSETQRNKGNFPGRFSGRQFSNSRSEMNVSTLELGDSALYLCASSLEPDWDNTEAFFGQGTRLTVV.

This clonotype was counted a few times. The CDR3 coding sequence is TGTGCCAGCAGTCCTACAGGGAAGGGAGCCCAAAACTATGGCTACACCTTC. Translating gives CASSPTGKGAQNYGYTF. The chain has TRBV6-1 and TRBJ1-2; D might be TRBD1 (6 bases). CDR1 is MNHNS and CDR2 is SASEGT in the germline V gene. V lost 5 bases and J 2 bases, leaving 21 bases between the germline ends. The CDR3 is 17 residues long.

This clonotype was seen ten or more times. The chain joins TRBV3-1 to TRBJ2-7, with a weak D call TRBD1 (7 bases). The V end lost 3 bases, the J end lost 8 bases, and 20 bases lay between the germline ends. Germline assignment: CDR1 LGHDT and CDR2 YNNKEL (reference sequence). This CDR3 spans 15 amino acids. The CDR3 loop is CASSHGSGGLAQQYF. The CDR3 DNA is TGTGCCAGCAGCCATGGTTCAGGGGGGCTCGCCCAGCAGTACTTC.

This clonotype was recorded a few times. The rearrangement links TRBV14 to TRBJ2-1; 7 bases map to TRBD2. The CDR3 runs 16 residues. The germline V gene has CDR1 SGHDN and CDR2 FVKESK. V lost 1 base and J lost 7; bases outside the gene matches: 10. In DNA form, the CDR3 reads TGTGCCAGCAGCCAAGGCGGCGGGAGACTGGGGAATGAGCAGTTCTTC. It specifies CASSQGGGRLGNEQFF.

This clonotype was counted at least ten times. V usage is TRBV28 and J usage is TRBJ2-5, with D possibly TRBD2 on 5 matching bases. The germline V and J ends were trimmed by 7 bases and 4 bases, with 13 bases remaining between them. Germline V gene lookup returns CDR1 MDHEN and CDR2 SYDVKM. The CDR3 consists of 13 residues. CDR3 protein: CASIGSSGETQYF. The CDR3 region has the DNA TGTGCCAGCATTGGGAGTTCCGGAGAGACCCAGTACTTC.

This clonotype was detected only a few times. CDR3 in amino acids: CAITKDTGELFF. CDR3 coding DNA: TGTGCCATCACGAAGGATACCGGGGAGCTGTTTTTT. The rearrangement joins TRBV10-3 to TRBJ2-2, with D unclear. This CDR3 region has 12 residues. Germline V gives CDR1 ENHRY, CDR2 SYGVKD. V lost 7 bases, J lost 5 bases, and 8 bases lay in between.

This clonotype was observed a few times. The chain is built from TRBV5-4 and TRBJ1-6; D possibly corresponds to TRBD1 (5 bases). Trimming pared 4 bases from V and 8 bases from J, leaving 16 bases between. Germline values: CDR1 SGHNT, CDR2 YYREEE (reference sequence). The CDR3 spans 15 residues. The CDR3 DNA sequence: TGTGCCAGCAGCCTAGGGGCCACAACGGATTCACCCCTCCACTTT. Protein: CASSLGATTDSPLHF. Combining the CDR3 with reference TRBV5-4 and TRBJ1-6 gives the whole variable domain ETGVTQSPTHLIKTRGQQVTLRCSSQSGHNTVSWYQQALGQGPQFIFQYYREEENGRGNFPPRFSGLQFPNYSSELNVNALELDDSALYLCASSLGATTDSPLHFGNGTRLTVT.

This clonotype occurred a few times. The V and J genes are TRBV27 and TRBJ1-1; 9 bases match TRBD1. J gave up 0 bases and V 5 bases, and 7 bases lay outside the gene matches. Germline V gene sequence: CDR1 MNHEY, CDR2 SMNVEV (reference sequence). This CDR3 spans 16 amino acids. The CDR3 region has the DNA TGTGCCAGCAGTCCTAGACAGGGGGTTTTGAACACTGAAGCTTTCTTT. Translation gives CASSPRQGVLNTEAFF.

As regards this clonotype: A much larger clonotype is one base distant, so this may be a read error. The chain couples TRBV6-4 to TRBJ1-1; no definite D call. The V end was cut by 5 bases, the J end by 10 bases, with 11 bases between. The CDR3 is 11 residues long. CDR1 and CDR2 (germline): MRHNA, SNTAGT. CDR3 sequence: CASSSQLGAFF. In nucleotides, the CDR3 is TGTGCCAGCAGTTCACAGCTGGGAGCTTTCTTT.

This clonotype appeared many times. CDR3 protein: CASSLVGVGTGSGANVLTF. CDR3 coding DNA: TGCGCCAGCAGCTTGGTCGGTGTAGGGACAGGGTCTGGGGCCAACGTCCTGACTTTC. The gene calls are TRBV5-1 and TRBJ2-6; 9 bases map to TRBD1. Germline loops: CDR1 SGHRS, CDR2 YFSETQ. This CDR3 has 19 amino acids. The J segment lost 1 base and the V segment lost 0 bases, leaving 8 bases of the junction unmatched.

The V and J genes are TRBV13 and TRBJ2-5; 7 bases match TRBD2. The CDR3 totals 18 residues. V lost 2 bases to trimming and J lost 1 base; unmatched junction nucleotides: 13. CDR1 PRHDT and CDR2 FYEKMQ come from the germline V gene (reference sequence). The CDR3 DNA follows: TGTGCCAGCAGCTTACGGCTAGCGGAGGGGAGCATCCAAGAGACCCAGTACTTC. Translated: CASSLRLAEGSIQETQYF.

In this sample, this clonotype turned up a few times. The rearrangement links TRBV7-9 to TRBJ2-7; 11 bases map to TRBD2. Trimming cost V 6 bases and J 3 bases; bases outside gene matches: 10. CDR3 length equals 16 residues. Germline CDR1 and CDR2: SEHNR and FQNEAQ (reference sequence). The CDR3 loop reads CASRAGTSGEIYEQYF. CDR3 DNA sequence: TGTGCCAGCAGGGCCGGGACTAGCGGAGAGATCTACGAGCAGTACTTC. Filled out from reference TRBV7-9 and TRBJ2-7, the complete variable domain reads DTGVSQNPRHKITKRGQNVTFRCDPISEHNRLYWYRQTLGQGPEFLTYFQNEAQLEKSRLLSDRFSAERPKGSFSTLEIQRTEQGDSAMYLCASRAGTSGEIYEQYFGPGTRLTVT.